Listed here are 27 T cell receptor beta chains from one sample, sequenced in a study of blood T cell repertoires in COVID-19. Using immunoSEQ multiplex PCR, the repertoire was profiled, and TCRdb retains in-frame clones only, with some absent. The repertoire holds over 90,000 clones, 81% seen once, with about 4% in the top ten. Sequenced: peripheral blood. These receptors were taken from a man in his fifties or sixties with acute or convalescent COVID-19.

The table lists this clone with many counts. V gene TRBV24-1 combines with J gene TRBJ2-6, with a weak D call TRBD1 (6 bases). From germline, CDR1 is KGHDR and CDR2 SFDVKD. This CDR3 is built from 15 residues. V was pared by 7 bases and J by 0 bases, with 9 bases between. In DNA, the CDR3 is TGTGCCACCAGCAACAGGGACTCTGGGGCCAACGTCCTGACTTTC. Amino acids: CATSNRDSGANVLTF.

CDR3 coding DNA: TGTGCCAGCAGCCTGAGGGGAGGGATCTACGAGCAGTACTTC. Translated: CASSLRGGIYEQYF. This chain links TRBV3-1 (or the pseudogene TRBV3-2) with TRBJ2-7; 7 nucleotides line up with TRBD2. V lost 4 bases, J lost 3 bases, and 6 bases stayed unmatched. The V gene's germline CDR1 is LGHDT and CDR2 YNNKEL (reference sequence). This CDR3 contains 14 residues.

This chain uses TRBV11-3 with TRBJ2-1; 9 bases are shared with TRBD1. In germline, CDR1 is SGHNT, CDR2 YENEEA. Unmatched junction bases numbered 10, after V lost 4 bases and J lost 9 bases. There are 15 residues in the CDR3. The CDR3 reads CASSSRQGVVGEQFF. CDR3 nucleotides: TGTGCCAGCAGCTCAAGACAGGGGGTGGTTGGTGAGCAGTTCTTC.

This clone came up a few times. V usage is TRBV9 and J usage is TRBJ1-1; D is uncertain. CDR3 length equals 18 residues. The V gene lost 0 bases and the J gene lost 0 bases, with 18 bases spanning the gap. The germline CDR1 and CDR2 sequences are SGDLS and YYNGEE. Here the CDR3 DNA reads TGTGCCAGCAGCGTAGCGGGGTCGGCGTTAGATGTGAACACTGAAGCTTTCTTT. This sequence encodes CASSVAGSALDVNTEAFF.

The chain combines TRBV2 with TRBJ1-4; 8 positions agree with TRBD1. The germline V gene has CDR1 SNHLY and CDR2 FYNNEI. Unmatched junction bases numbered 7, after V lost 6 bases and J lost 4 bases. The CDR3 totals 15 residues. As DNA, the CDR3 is TGTGCCAGCAGGGACCCGGGACAGGATAATGAAAAACTGTTTTTT. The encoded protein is CASRDPGQDNEKLFF.

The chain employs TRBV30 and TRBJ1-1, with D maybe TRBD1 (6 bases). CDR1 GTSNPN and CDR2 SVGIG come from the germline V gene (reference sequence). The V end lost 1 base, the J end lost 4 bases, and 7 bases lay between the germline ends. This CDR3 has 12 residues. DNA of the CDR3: TGTGCCTGGAGTGCAGGGGTCACTGAAGCTTTCTTT. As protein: CAWSAGVTEAFF.

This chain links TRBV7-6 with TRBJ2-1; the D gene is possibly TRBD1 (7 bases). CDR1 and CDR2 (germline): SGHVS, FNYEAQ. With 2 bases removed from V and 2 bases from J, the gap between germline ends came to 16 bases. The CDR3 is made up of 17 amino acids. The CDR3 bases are TGTGCCAGCAGCTTAAGGTTCGGCGGGACAGCCTACAATGAGCAGTTCTTC. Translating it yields CASSLRFGGTAYNEQFF.

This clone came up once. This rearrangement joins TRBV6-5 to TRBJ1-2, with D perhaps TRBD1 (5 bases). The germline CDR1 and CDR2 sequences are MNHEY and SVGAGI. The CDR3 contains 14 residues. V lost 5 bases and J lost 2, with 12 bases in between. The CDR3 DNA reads TGTGCCAGCAGTCGGGCATCAGGGAACTATGGCTACACCTTC. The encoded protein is CASSRASGNYGYTF.

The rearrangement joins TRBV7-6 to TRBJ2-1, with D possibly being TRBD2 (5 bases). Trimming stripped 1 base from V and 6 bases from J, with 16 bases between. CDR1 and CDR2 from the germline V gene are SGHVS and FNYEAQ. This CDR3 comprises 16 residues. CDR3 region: CASSLVFSRAGNEQFF. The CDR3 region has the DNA TGTGCCAGCAGCTTAGTCTTTTCGCGGGCCGGCAATGAGCAGTTCTTC.

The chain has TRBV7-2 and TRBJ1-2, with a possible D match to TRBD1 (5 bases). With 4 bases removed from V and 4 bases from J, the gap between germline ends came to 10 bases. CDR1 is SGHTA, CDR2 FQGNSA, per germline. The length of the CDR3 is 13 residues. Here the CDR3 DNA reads TGTGCCAGCAGCTCTCCCAGGGTCTATGGCTACACCTTC. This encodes CASSSPRVYGYTF.

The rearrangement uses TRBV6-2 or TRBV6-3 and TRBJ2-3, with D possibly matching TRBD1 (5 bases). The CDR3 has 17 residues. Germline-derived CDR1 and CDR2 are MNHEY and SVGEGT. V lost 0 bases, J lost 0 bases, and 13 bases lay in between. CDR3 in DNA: TGTGCCAGCAGTTACTCGGTGACAGTCGCTAGCACAGATACGCAGTATTTT. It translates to CASSYSVTVASTDTQYF.

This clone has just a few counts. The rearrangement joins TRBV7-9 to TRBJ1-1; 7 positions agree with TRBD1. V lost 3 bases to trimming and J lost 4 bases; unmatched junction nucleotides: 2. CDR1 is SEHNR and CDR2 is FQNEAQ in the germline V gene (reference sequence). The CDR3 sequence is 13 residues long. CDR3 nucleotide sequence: TGTGCCAGCAGCTTTTACAGGGGCACTGAAGCTTTCTTT. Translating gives CASSFYRGTEAFF.

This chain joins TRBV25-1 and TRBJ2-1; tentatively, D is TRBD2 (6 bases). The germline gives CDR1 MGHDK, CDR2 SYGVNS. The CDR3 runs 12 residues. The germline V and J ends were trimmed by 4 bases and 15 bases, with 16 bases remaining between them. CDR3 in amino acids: CASSAVTSMPFF. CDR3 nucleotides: TGTGCCAGCAGTGCCGTAACTAGCATGCCGTTCTTC.

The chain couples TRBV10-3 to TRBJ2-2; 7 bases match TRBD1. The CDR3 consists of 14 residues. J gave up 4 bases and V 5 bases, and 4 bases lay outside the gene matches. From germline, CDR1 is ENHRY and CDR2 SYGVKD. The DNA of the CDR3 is TGTGCCATCAGTTACAGGGGCGGCACCGGGGAGCTGTTTTTT. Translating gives CAISYRGGTGELFF.

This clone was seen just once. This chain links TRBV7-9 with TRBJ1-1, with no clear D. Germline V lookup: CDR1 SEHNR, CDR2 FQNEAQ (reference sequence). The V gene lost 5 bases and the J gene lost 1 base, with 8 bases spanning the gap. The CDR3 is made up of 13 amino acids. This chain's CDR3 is CASSQQQNTEAFF. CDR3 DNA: TGTGCCAGCAGCCAACAGCAGAACACTGAAGCTTTCTTT.

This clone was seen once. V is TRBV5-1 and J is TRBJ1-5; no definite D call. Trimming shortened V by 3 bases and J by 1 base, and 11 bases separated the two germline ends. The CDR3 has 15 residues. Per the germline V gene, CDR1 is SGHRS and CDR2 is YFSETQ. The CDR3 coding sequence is TGCGCCAGCAGCTCATCGGGAAAGAGCAATCAGCCCCAGCATTTT. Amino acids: CASSSSGKSNQPQHF. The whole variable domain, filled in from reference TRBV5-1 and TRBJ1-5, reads KAGVTQTPRYLIKTRGQQVTLSCSPISGHRSVSWYQQTPGQGLQFLFEYFSETQRNKGNFPGRFSGRQFSNSRSEMNVSTLELGDSALYLCASSSSGKSNQPQHFGDGTRLSIL.

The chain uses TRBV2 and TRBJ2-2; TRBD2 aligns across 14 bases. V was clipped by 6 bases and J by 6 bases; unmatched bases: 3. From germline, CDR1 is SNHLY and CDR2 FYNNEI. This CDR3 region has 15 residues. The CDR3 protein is CASRPGLAGAGELFF. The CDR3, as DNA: TGTGCCAGCAGACCGGGACTAGCGGGGGCCGGGGAGCTGTTTTTT. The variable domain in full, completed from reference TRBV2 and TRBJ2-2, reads EPEVTQTPSHQVTQMGQEVILRCVPISNHLYFYWYRQILGQKVEFLVSFYNNEISEKSEIFDDQFSVERPDGSNFTLKIRSTKLEDSAMYFCASRPGLAGAGELFFGEGSRLTVL.

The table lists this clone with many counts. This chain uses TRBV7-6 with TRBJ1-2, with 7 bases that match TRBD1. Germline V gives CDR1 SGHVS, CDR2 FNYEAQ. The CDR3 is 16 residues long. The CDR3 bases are TGTTATTCCCCGTCGACGCCGGGACAGACTAACTATGGCTACACCTTC. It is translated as CYSPSTPGQTNYGYTF. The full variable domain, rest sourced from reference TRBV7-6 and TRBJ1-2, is GAGVSQSPRYKVTKRGQDVALRCDPISGHVSLYWYRQALGQGPEFLTYFNYEAQQDKSGLPNDRFSAERPEGSISTLTIQRTEQRDSAMYRCYSPSTPGQTNYGYTFGSGTRLTVV.

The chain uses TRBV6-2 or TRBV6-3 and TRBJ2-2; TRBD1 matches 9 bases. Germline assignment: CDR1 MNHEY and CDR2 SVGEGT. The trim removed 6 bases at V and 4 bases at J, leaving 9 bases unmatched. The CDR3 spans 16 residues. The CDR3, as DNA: TGTGCCAGCAGCCCTCGGACAGGGGTTTCCACCGGGGAGCTGTTTTTT. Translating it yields CASSPRTGVSTGELFF.

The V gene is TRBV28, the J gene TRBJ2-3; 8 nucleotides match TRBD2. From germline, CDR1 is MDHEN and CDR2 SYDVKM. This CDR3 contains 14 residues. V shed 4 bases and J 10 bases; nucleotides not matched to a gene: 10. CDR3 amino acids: CASSSAAGALPQYF. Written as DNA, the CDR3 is TGTGCCAGCAGTTCTGCAGCGGGAGCCCTTCCGCAGTATTTT. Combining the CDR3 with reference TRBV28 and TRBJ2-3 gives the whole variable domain DVKVTQSSRYLVKRTGEKVFLECVQDMDHENMFWYRQDPGLGLRLIYFSYDVKMKEKGDIPEGYSVSREKKERFSLILESASTNQTSMYLCASSSAAGALPQYFGPGTRLTVL.

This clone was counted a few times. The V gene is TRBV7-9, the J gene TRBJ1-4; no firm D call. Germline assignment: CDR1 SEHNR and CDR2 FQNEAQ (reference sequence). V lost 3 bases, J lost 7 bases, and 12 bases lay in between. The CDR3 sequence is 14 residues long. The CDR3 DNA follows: TGTGCCAGCAGCTTCGGGGAGGTGGGTGAAAAACTGTTTTTT. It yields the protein CASSFGEVGEKLFF.

The CDR3 region has the DNA TGCGCCAGCAGCTGGGCCCCGGGCAATCAGCCCCAGCATTTT. It encodes CASSWAPGNQPQHF. V and J are TRBV5-1 and TRBJ1-5; D not certain. V was shortened by 3 bases and J by 2 bases, with 9 bases between the two germline ends. CDR3 size: 14 residues. Germline V CDR1 and CDR2: SGHRS, YFSETQ.

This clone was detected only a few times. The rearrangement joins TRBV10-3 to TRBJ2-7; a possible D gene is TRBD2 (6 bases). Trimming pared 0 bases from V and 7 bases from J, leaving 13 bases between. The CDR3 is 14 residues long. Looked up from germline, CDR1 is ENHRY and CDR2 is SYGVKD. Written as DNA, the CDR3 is TGTGCCATCAGTGAGTCCGGGTTTGCGGGGGAGCAGTACTTC. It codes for CAISESGFAGEQYF.

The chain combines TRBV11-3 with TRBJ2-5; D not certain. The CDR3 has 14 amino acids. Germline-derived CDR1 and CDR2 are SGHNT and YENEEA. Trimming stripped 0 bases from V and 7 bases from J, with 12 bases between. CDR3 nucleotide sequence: TGTGCCAGCAGCTTAGAATCCAGCGTAGGGACCCAGTACTTC. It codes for CASSLESSVGTQYF.

CDR3 sequence: CASSSIAGGPDEQYF. The CDR3 bases are TGTGCCAGCAGCTCAATAGCGGGGGGGCCTGACGAGCAGTACTTC. The chain uses TRBV9 and TRBJ2-7; TRBD2 matches at 11 bases. Germline values: CDR1 SGDLS, CDR2 YYNGEE. Unmatched junction bases numbered 8, after V lost 4 bases and J lost 5 bases. The CDR3 totals 15 residues.

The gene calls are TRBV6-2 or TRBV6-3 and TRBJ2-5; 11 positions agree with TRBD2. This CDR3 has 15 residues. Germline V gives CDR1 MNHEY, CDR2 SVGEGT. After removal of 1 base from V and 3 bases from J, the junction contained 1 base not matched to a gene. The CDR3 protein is CASSYYSGREETQYF. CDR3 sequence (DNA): TGTGCCAGCAGTTACTATAGCGGGAGGGAAGAGACCCAGTACTTC.

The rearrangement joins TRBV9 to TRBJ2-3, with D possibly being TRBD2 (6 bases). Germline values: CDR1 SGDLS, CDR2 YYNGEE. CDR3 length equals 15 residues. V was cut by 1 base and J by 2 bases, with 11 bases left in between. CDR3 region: CASSVLGGATDTQYF. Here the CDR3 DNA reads TGTGCCAGCAGCGTACTCGGGGGAGCCACAGATACGCAGTATTTT.